Only a few counts were recorded for the clone carrying this T cell receptor beta chain. What it recognizes is unknown. Scientists made TCR beta libraries using quantitative 5'-RACE with molecular barcodes. MiXCR, applied by TCRdb to the 5' RACE reads, yields one record per CDR3 protein. This sample has 340,000 or so distinct CDR3 sequences, with roughly 15% found just once. V was trimmed by 8 bases and J by 0 bases, leaving 11 bases between them. Germline CDR1 and CDR2: SEHNR and FQNEAQ (reference sequence). The length of the CDR3 is 14 residues. These data are taken from a study of CD8 T cells in ankylosing spondylitis. Overall study findings and caveats: Significantly higher representation of disease-linked clones was reported for matched ankylosing spondylitis synovial fluid. For ankylosing spondylitis blood, a TCR beta motif of about eight highly homologous variants appeared characteristic.

The clonotype was recovered from a male donor with ankylosing spondylitis or in good health (not recorded which). Input material: blood, either unsorted or a sorted T cell fraction (not recorded which). This chain links TRBV7-9 with TRBJ2-1; D gene unclear. The CDR3 nucleotides are TGTGCCAGCGTTACAATCAGCTCCTACAATGAGCAGTTCTTC. Translating gives CASVTISSYNEQFF.